A single T cell receptor (beta chain) is shown here with its context. As yet, its antigen is unknown. These data are taken from a study of OX40 agonist ivuxolimab in advanced cancers. Study at large: Recorded diagnoses for dose-escalation patients were hepatocellular carcinoma, melanoma, renal cell or head and neck cancer. Those enrolled were 82.7% male, with a mean age of around 58 years and ages from 23 to 79. The study's findings and limits: By week 6 at 0.1 to 3.0 mg/kg, blood CD4+ and CD8+ T cells had expanded clonally. On average, a greater number of expanded clones characterised CD8+ T cells relative to CD4+.

Sequencing used immunoSEQ multiplex PCR; TCRdb keeps in-frame clones, though not all of them. Of around 20,000 clones in the sample, 75% to 90% were seen once. The sample was CD4+ or CD8+ T cells sorted from blood, taken in a trial of the OX40 agonist ivuxolimab. The clonotype was recovered from an adult with an advanced solid tumor such as melanoma, head and neck, liver or kidney cancer.

CDR3 sequence reads: CASSLESGGAYEQYF. DNA for the CDR3: TGTGCCAGCAGCTTAGAGTCAGGGGGCGCCTACGAGCAGTACTTC. The rearrangement uses TRBV7-8 and TRBJ2-7; 8 nucleotides line up with TRBD1. Unmatched junction bases numbered 4, after V lost 1 base and J lost 2 bases. In germline, CDR1 is SGHVS, CDR2 FQNEAQ. This CDR3 has 15 residues.